The 13 T cell receptor beta chains reported below all come from one sample, sequenced in a study of graft-versus-host responses after intestinal transplantation (dated by TCRdb to the early 2020s). Sample time point, as interpreted from the label and publication: cells obtained before transplantation from donor or recipient. Antigen specificity for these receptors is unknown. Preparation of the library involved the immunoSEQ multiplex PCR assay. Held by TCRdb, this immuneACCESS table contains in-frame sequences only and omits some clones. Under half of the omission traces to an unresolved V gene where checked; the cause of the rest is unknown. This sample lists more than 90,000 clones; around 92% were detected once. The biggest ten clones account for 0.95% to 1.5% of the sample. The specimen comprised unstimulated CD8+ T cells sorted from spleen or lymph node cells, sampled before transplant. These receptors all stem from a human donor who was the organ donor for an intestinal transplant.

The rearrangement links TRBV28 to TRBJ2-7, with a possible D match to TRBD2 (5 bases). V was pared by 6 bases and J by 5 bases, with 11 bases between. The CDR3 is made up of 12 amino acids. Germline CDR1 MDHEN, CDR2 SYDVKM. The CDR3 DNA reads TGTGCCAGCAGCAAGGACTCAAACGAGCAGTACTTC. It yields the protein CASSKDSNEQYF.

This chain links TRBV7-9 with TRBJ1-1; a weak D match, TRBD1 (6 bases). The CDR3 has 13 amino acids. V was cut by 8 bases and J by 3 bases, with 13 bases left in between. The germline CDR1 and CDR2 sequences are SEHNR and FQNEAQ (reference sequence). This CDR3 is CASQGRMDTEAFF. The CDR3 region has the DNA TGTGCCAGCCAGGGGAGGATGGACACTGAAGCTTTCTTT.

The J gene is TRBJ2-1, the V gene TRBV4-2; D is unresolved. Per germline, CDR1 LGHNA and CDR2 YNFKEQ. CDR3 length: 15 residues. Between the trimmed V and J ends, which lost 0 bases and 7 bases, there was a span of 13 bases. The CDR3 DNA reads TGTGCCAGCAGCCAAGATCTAGGCCCTGGGAATGAGCAGTTCTTC. This translates into CASSQDLGPGNEQFF.

V usage is TRBV29-1 and J usage is TRBJ1-1; 10 bases line up with TRBD1. CDR1 and CDR2 (germline): SQVTM, ANQGSEA. This CDR3 spans 15 amino acids. With V trimmed by 5 bases and J by 1 base, 7 bases remained unmatched. Written as DNA, the CDR3 is TGCAGCGTTCTTGAGACAGGGGGCGAGAACACTGAAGCTTTCTTT. Translating it yields CSVLETGGENTEAFF.

The rearrangement links TRBV6-5 to TRBJ1-3, with D uncertain. This CDR3 is 16 amino acids long. The germline gives CDR1 MNHEY, CDR2 SVGAGI. V lost 2 bases and J lost 0, with 11 bases in between. The CDR3 spells CASSYQRRPSGNTIYF. CDR3 nucleotides: TGTGCCAGCAGTTACCAGCGGCGGCCCTCTGGAAACACCATATATTTT.

This chain uses TRBV5-6 with TRBJ2-7; 9 bases line up with TRBD2. The J segment lost 7 bases and the V segment lost 6 bases, leaving 11 bases of the junction unmatched. CDR3 length equals 14 residues. CDR1 is SGHDT and CDR2 is YYEEEE in the germline V gene. CDR3 in DNA: TGTGCCAGCAACATGGGACGGGCGGGGGGGGAGCAGTACTTC. As protein: CASNMGRAGGEQYF.

V gene TRBV6-5 combines with J gene TRBJ2-5, with 7 bases matching TRBD1. CDR1 and CDR2 from the germline V gene are MNHEY and SVGAGI. This CDR3 region has 15 residues. V trimming: 5 bases; J trimming: 5 bases; junction bases outside the gene matches: 11. The CDR3 region is CASSRLDRAQETQYF. The CDR3 DNA sequence: TGTGCCAGCAGTCGGTTAGACAGGGCTCAGGAGACCCAGTACTTC.

J is TRBJ2-5 and V is TRBV4-1; the D call may be TRBD1 or TRBD2 (6 bases each). Trimming took off 4 bases at V and 2 bases at J, with 29 bases between the two ends. Per germline, CDR1 MGHRA and CDR2 YSYEKL. The CDR3 runs to 20 residues. CDR3 in amino acids: CASSLSGYWGARVKQETQYF. CDR3 nucleotides: TGCGCCAGCAGCCTAAGTGGGTACTGGGGGGCCCGCGTGAAACAAGAGACCCAGTACTTC.

This rearrangement joins TRBV27 to TRBJ2-3, with D possibly called TRBD1 or TRBD2 (6 bases each). This CDR3 comprises 13 residues. CDR1 and CDR2 (germline): MNHEY, SMNVEV (reference sequence). Trimming took off 6 bases at V and 3 bases at J, with 10 bases between the two ends. CDR3 in amino acids: CASRQGGTDTQYF. The DNA of the CDR3 is TGTGCCAGCAGACAAGGGGGGACAGATACGCAGTATTTT.

The chain combines TRBV28 with TRBJ2-7; D gene uncertain. The CDR3 is 15 residues long. The V end was cut by 3 bases, the J end by 5 bases, with 17 bases between. Germline lookup yields CDR1 MDHEN and CDR2 SYDVKM. This CDR3 reads CASSFGDKGSHEQYF. The CDR3 bases are TGTGCCAGCAGTTTTGGTGATAAGGGTAGCCACGAGCAGTACTTC.

This clone came up once. V and J are TRBV5-5 and TRBJ1-3, with D unresolved. Germline lookup yields CDR1 SGHKS and CDR2 YYEKEE (reference sequence). This CDR3 has 13 residues. Trimming took off 5 bases at V and 7 bases at J, with 13 bases between the two ends. The CDR3 sequence is CASSSQLGNTIYF. CDR3 DNA: TGTGCCAGCAGTTCACAGTTGGGGAACACCATATATTTT.

This clone was counted between two and nine times. The V and J genes are TRBV30 and TRBJ2-7; no definite D call. V was pared by 1 base and J by 4 bases, with 2 bases between. There are 10 residues in the CDR3. In germline, CDR1 is GTSNPN, CDR2 SVGIG (reference sequence). As DNA, the CDR3 is TGTGCCTGGAGTGGTTACGAGCAGTACTTC. Encoded protein: CAWSGYEQYF.

The chain carries TRBV29-1 and TRBJ2-5; 7 bases fit TRBD2. This CDR3 is 16 amino acids long. Germline loops: CDR1 SQVTM, CDR2 ANQGSEA. With V trimmed by 1 base and J by 4 bases, 12 bases remained unmatched. The DNA for the CDR3 is TGCAGCGTTGAAGTTCGGGAGGCCCTTTGGGTAGAGACCCAGTACTTC. As protein: CSVEVREALWVETQYF.